These 19 T cell receptor beta chains were sequenced from one sample in a study of T cell changes during pregnancy in multiple sclerosis. The repertoire was sequenced with immunoSEQ multiplex PCR; TCRdb's copy has only in-frame clones and lacks some. The sample holds roughly 69,000 clones; about 89% are singletons and the top ten take 1.4%. The specimen comprised peripheral blood, sampled in the second trimester of pregnancy. Receptors were obtained from a female donor with multiple sclerosis, enrolled in a pregnancy study.

This rearrangement joins TRBV6-5 to TRBJ1-1, with 7 bases fitting TRBD1. The J segment lost 1 base and the V segment lost 2 bases, leaving 7 bases of the junction unmatched. Germline CDR1 and CDR2: MNHEY and SVGAGI. CDR3 length equals 16 residues. The CDR3 DNA sequence: TGTGCCAGCAGTTACGAAAGGACAGGAGGGAACACTGAAGCTTTCTTT. It codes for CASSYERTGGNTEAFF.

This clone was seen only once. This chain links TRBV7-2 with TRBJ2-2, with TRBD2 matching over 12 bases. Unmatched junction bases numbered 0, after V lost 4 bases and J lost 3 bases. The CDR3 covers 15 residues. Germline V gives CDR1 SGHTA, CDR2 FQGNSA. CDR3 residues: CASSWTSGDTGELFF. CDR3 nucleotide sequence: TGTGCCAGCAGCTGGACTAGCGGGGACACCGGGGAGCTGTTTTTT.

The gene calls are TRBV29-1 and TRBJ2-3; D perhaps matches TRBD1 (6 bases). The ends were cut back, 2 bases at V and 4 bases at J, with 16 bases in the middle. Germline V gene sequence: CDR1 SQVTM, CDR2 ANQGSEA. This CDR3 has 15 residues. CDR3 loop: CSVERTARPADTQYF. The DNA of the CDR3 is TGCAGCGTTGAAAGGACAGCCCGGCCGGCAGATACGCAGTATTTT.

This clone was observed a handful of times. The gene calls are TRBV29-1 and TRBJ2-1; TRBD2 aligns across 8 bases. Germline loops: CDR1 SQVTM, CDR2 ANQGSEA. This CDR3 spans 15 amino acids. J was trimmed by 5 bases and V by 1 base; bases with no gene match: 7. The CDR3 loop is CSVEGPTSGDNEQFF. CDR3 nucleotide sequence: TGCAGCGTTGAAGGCCCTACTAGCGGAGACAATGAGCAGTTCTTC.

The chain couples TRBV7-2 to TRBJ1-2; TRBD1 might be the D (6 bases). The length of the CDR3 is 18 residues. Looked up from germline, CDR1 is SGHTA and CDR2 is FQGNSA. The V end lost 2 bases, the J end lost 3 bases, and 22 bases lay between the germline ends. The DNA for the CDR3 is TGTGCCAGCAGCTTAAGGTCGTTCCGGGGGGCGTTCGACTATGGCTACACCTTC. Residues: CASSLRSFRGAFDYGYTF.

The gene calls are TRBV7-2 and TRBJ1-1; no clear D gene. The CDR3 totals 15 residues. Deletions cut 2 bases from V and 2 bases from J, with 12 bases between. Germline assignment: CDR1 SGHTA and CDR2 FQGNSA. The CDR3 loop reads CASSLNGGFNTEAFF. Written as DNA, the CDR3 is TGTGCCAGCAGCTTAAACGGAGGATTCAACACTGAAGCTTTCTTT.

The gene calls are TRBV6-1 and TRBJ2-5; D is ambiguous. The CDR3 runs to 13 residues. Germline CDR1 reads MNHNS; CDR2 reads SASEGT. V lost 5 bases and J lost 5, with 12 bases in between. The CDR3 here is CASSILVWETQYF. CDR3 nucleotides: TGTGCCAGCAGTATCTTAGTGTGGGAGACCCAGTACTTC.

The chain recombines TRBV27 with TRBJ2-1; no reliable D call. The germline V gene encodes CDR1 MNHEY and CDR2 SMNVEV (reference sequence). Trimming shortened V by 3 bases and J by 0 bases, and 6 bases separated the two germline ends. CDR3 length: 14 residues. The CDR3 DNA follows: TGTGCCAGCAGTTTGTGGAGCTCCTACAATGAGCAGTTCTTC. Its protein is CASSLWSSYNEQFF.

This clone was seen only a few times. The rearrangement links TRBV5-1 to TRBJ2-7, with 9 nucleotides matching TRBD2. The trim removed 1 base at V and 2 bases at J, leaving 4 bases unmatched. The CDR3 runs 15 residues. CDR1 SGHRS and CDR2 YFSETQ come from the germline V gene. CDR3 bases: TGCGCCAGCAGCTTGTTGTCTAGCGGGGCCTACGAGCAGTACTTC. Translated: CASSLLSSGAYEQYF.

The genes are TRBV5-1 and TRBJ1-2; no definite D call. The CDR3 covers 13 residues. The V gene lost 0 bases and the J gene lost 5 bases, with 8 bases spanning the gap. Germline V CDR1 and CDR2: SGHRS, YFSETQ. The CDR3 loop is CASSLGENYGYTF. In DNA form, the CDR3 reads TGCGCCAGCAGCTTGGGAGAGAATTATGGCTACACCTTC.

This clone showed up just a few times. This chain connects TRBV7-9 to TRBJ2-3; D might be TRBD1 (6 bases). The germline V gene has CDR1 SEHNR and CDR2 FQNEAQ (reference sequence). V was trimmed by 7 bases and J by 2 bases, leaving 19 bases between them. The CDR3 is 16 residues long. Written as DNA, the CDR3 is TGTGCCAGCACCGGACAGTCCAGGACTTCCACAGATACGCAGTATTTT. This translates into CASTGQSRTSTDTQYF.

The rearrangement links TRBV29-1 to TRBJ1-4; 7 bases map to TRBD1. Trimming cost V 1 base and J 7 bases; bases outside gene matches: 3. The CDR3 covers 13 residues. The germline V gene has CDR1 SQVTM and CDR2 ANQGSEA. CDR3 nucleotide sequence: TGCAGCGTTGAAGGACAGGGAAGTGAAAAACTGTTTTTT. The encoded protein is CSVEGQGSEKLFF.

The chain carries TRBV21-1 and TRBJ1-4; no check of the table's D call, TRBD1, against the DNA was made. TRBV21-1 is reported as a pseudogene. The CDR3 consists of 17 residues. The CDR3 region has the DNA TGTGCCAGCAGCTCTTCACCAACCGGGACAGTTAATGAAAAACTGTTTTTT. Its protein product is CASSSSPTGTVNEKLFF.

This chain joins TRBV4-3 and TRBJ2-3; 9 bases match TRBD1. The CDR3 is made up of 14 amino acids. V lost 4 bases to trimming and J lost 4 bases; unmatched junction nucleotides: 3. Germline V gene sequence: CDR1 LGHNA, CDR2 YSLEER. CDR3 nucleotides: TGCGCCAGCAGCCGGGGACAGGGAGCAGATACGCAGTATTTT. Protein sequence: CASSRGQGADTQYF.

The chain carries TRBV6-1 and TRBJ2-3; the match to TRBD2 covers 11 bases. V gave up 8 bases and J gave up 7 bases; unmatched junction bases: 11. This CDR3 is 15 amino acids long. Germline values: CDR1 MNHNS, CDR2 SASEGT. The CDR3: CASGPGLAAPNTQYF. DNA for the CDR3: TGTGCCAGCGGGCCGGGACTAGCGGCCCCTAATACGCAGTATTTT.

The J gene is TRBJ1-5, the V gene TRBV30; D perhaps matches TRBD1 (5 bases). The CDR3 spans 13 residues. Germline loops: CDR1 GTSNPN, CDR2 SVGIG (reference sequence). Between the trimmed V and J ends, which lost 0 bases and 4 bases, there was a span of 7 bases. As DNA, the CDR3 is TGTGCCTGGAGTGTGGGGCCGAATCAGCCCCAGCATTTT. Its protein is CAWSVGPNQPQHF.

The CDR3 reads CASSIGTGSYEQYF. CDR3 nucleotides: TGTGCCAGTAGTATCGGGACAGGTTCCTACGAGCAGTACTTC. V and J are TRBV19 and TRBJ2-5; the match to TRBD1 covers 8 bases. The assigned J gene may be wrong: the sequence end matches TRBJ2-7 better. There are 14 residues in the CDR3. Germline V gene lookup returns CDR1 LNHDA and CDR2 SQIVND (reference sequence).

Comments on this clone: Additional DNA sequences in this sample encode the identical CDR3. The chain couples TRBV9 to TRBJ2-7; D remains unclear. The V and J ends lost 0 bases and 0 bases respectively, with 7 bases between them. This CDR3 has 14 residues. Looked up from germline, CDR1 is SGDLS and CDR2 is YYNGEE. The CDR3 here is CASSVVPSSYEQYF. CDR3 in DNA: TGTGCCAGCAGCGTAGTTCCCAGCTCCTACGAGCAGTACTTC.

This rearrangement joins TRBV10-3 to TRBJ1-5; TRBD1 aligns across 9 bases. The V and J ends lost 9 bases and 5 bases, in that order; junction bases with no gene match: 11. This CDR3 has 15 amino acids. CDR1 and CDR2 from the germline V gene are ENHRY and SYGVKD. The CDR3 nucleotides read TGTGCCATAGGGGGTAACGGGACAGGGTATCAGCCCCAGCATTTT. Encoded protein: CAIGGNGTGYQPQHF.